A single sample is the source of the 25 T cell receptor beta chains below, sequenced in a study of blood T cells in healthy people across ages. Next came a second PCR, run for roughly 6 to 11 cycles, which used a sample-barcoded 5' primer along with a J-beta primer mix. Using its own MiXCR run on the 5' RACE reads, TCRdb lists one record per CDR3 protein. Among about 800,000 distinct CDR3 sequences listed, roughly 64% were seen once. Sequencing was carried out using blood. Receptors were obtained from a man aged 30-40 years in good health.

V and J are TRBV20-1 and TRBJ2-5; 7 bases are a match to TRBD1. V shed 4 bases, J shed 11 bases, and the junction held 19 bases outside the gene matches. The CDR3 extends over 15 amino acids. Germline assignment: CDR1 DFQATT and CDR2 SNEGSKA (reference sequence). The CDR3 coding sequence is TGCAGTGCTAATGCATGGACAGGACAGAGCAATGAGCAGTACTTC. This encodes CSANAWTGQSNEQYF.

A few counts support this clonotype. At one boundary the junction diverges from the germline segment, which might be a read error. The chain combines TRBV18 with TRBJ2-1; 9 nucleotides match TRBD2. Germline loops: CDR1 KGHSH, CDR2 LQKENI. The CDR3 has 15 amino acids. This CDR3 reads CATSPQGTSKREQFF. DNA of the CDR3: TGTGCCACCTCACCACAGGGGACTAGCAAGCGCGAGCAGTTCTTC.

V is TRBV20-1 and J is TRBJ2-3, with 14 bases that match TRBD2. The CDR3 length is 17 residues. The V segment lost 1 base and the J segment 4 bases; nucleotides outside the gene matches: 7. Germline V CDR1 and CDR2: DFQATT, SNEGSKA (reference sequence). The CDR3 protein is CSARVPGLAGVADTQYF. In DNA form, the CDR3 reads TGCAGTGCTAGAGTCCCGGGACTAGCGGGAGTTGCAGATACGCAGTATTTT.

V is TRBV4-2 and J is TRBJ2-1; 7 bases match TRBD2. The length of the CDR3 is 16 residues. CDR1 is LGHNA and CDR2 is YNFKEQ in the germline V gene. The junction had 7 bases not matched to a gene; V was cut back by 3 bases and J by 2 bases. The chain's CDR3 is CASSHEERGAYNEQFF. CDR3 nucleotides: TGTGCCAGCAGCCATGAAGAACGGGGGGCCTACAATGAGCAGTTCTTC.

This chain uses TRBV7-6 with TRBJ2-7; TRBD1 agrees at 7 bases. The DNA matches TRBJ2-5 better at its end, which makes the J call doubtful. Germline lookup yields CDR1 SGHVS and CDR2 FNYEAQ. This CDR3 has 16 amino acids. CDR3 bases: TGTGCCAGCAGCCCTTACTACAGGGGAGTGGCGGAGACCCAGTACTTC. Translated: CASSPYYRGVAETQYF.

The chain employs TRBV6-2 or TRBV6-3 and TRBJ1-4, with unresolved D. CDR1 is MNHEY, CDR2 SVGEGT, per germline. Trimming cost V 4 bases and J 8 bases, with 17 bases left between them. This CDR3 region has 15 residues. CDR3 protein: CASSLSIGPLEKLFF. The CDR3, as DNA: TGTGCCAGCAGTTTGTCGATTGGGCCTTTGGAAAAACTGTTTTTT.

In its sample, this clonotype was seen a few times. This sequence joins TRBV7-2 and TRBJ2-3, with D unclear. Trimming pared 2 bases from V and 6 bases from J, leaving 9 bases between. Germline-derived CDR1 and CDR2 are SGHTA and FQGNSA. This CDR3 is built from 13 residues. The CDR3: CASSLRPRDTQYF. In DNA, the CDR3 is TGTGCCAGCAGCTTAAGGCCGCGGGATACGCAGTATTTT.

Here the CDR3 DNA reads TGTGCCAGCAGCTTACGCTTTGGTACAGCGATGATAAACAATGAGCAGTTCTTC. Protein: CASSLRFGTAMINNEQFF. This chain links TRBV7-9 with TRBJ2-1; D ambiguous. V was clipped by 2 bases and J by 5 bases, with 22 bases between them. CDR3 length: 18 amino acids. The germline gives CDR1 SEHNR, CDR2 FQNEAQ (reference sequence).

This clonotype was counted once. V and J are TRBV20-1 and TRBJ1-2; D perhaps matches TRBD1 (5 bases). Per germline, CDR1 DFQATT and CDR2 SNEGSKA (reference sequence). With 4 bases removed from V and 8 bases from J, the gap between germline ends came to 26 bases. The CDR3 is made up of 16 amino acids. CDR3 amino acids: CSAKYTGPNIAWGYTF. CDR3 bases: TGCAGTGCTAAATATACGGGACCCAACATAGCATGGGGCTACACCTTC.

This clonotype was seen at least ten times. The chain combines TRBV29-1 with TRBJ2-3, with a possible D match to TRBD1 (5 bases). V lost 7 bases, J lost 6 bases, and 8 bases lay in between. Germline CDR1 reads SQVTM; CDR2 reads ANQGSEA. This CDR3 is 10 amino acids long. CDR3: CSADSDTQYF. DNA for the CDR3: TGCAGCGCCGACAGCGATACGCAGTATTTT.

A few counts support this clonotype. For the CDR3, the DNA is TGTGCCAGCGGTGTCTCGACCTACGAGCAGTACTTC. Translation: CASGVSTYEQYF. V and J are TRBV7-2 and TRBJ2-7; D is undetermined. The CDR3 is made up of 12 amino acids. Germline values: CDR1 SGHTA, CDR2 FQGNSA. Deletions cut 8 bases from V and 2 bases from J, with 10 bases between.

This rearrangement joins TRBV20-1 to TRBJ1-4; 7 bases are shared with TRBD1. With V trimmed by 6 bases and J by 7 bases, 8 bases remained unmatched. The CDR3 has 13 residues. The germline gives CDR1 DFQATT, CDR2 SNEGSKA (reference sequence). CDR3: CSARQGEGEKLFF. In DNA form, the CDR3 reads TGCAGTGCCAGACAGGGCGAGGGTGAAAAACTGTTTTTT.

J is TRBJ2-5 and V is TRBV7-9; D perhaps matches TRBD1 (5 bases). Germline CDR1 is SEHNR and CDR2 is FQNEAQ (reference sequence). CDR3 length equals 15 residues. Trimming left V 1 base short and J 4 bases short, with 13 bases between. CDR3 sequence: CASSLGVRDGETQYF. The CDR3 coding sequence is TGTGCCAGCAGCTTAGGGGTCAGGGATGGAGAGACCCAGTACTTC.

The chain joins TRBV6-2 or TRBV6-3 to TRBJ2-3; 9 nucleotides align to TRBD2. With 7 bases clipped from V and 2 bases from J, the junction kept 7 bases outside the gene matches. Per the germline V gene, CDR1 is MNHEY and CDR2 is SVGEGT. The CDR3 loop spans 15 amino acids. The CDR3 DNA is TGTGCCAGCACCTTAGCGGGAGAGGCCACAGATACGCAGTATTTT. Translating gives CASTLAGEATDTQYF.

A remark on this clonotype: Germline and junction disagree at one end, which may indicate a read error. The rearrangement links TRBV20-1 to TRBJ2-1; D tentatively reads TRBD1 or TRBD2 (5 bases each). The CDR3 consists of 16 residues. Germline V gene lookup returns CDR1 DFQATT and CDR2 SNEGSKA (reference sequence). The CDR3 DNA reads as TGCAGTGCTTATGGGGGTCCTTCCGGGTTCTACACTGAGCAGTTCTTC. It codes for CSAYGGPSGFYTEQFF.

This clonotype was seen only once. The CDR3 DNA is TGCAGTGCTAGGGTGGTTTTGGGCTACAATGAGCAGTTCTTC. It yields the protein CSARVVLGYNEQFF. The V gene is TRBV20-1, the J gene TRBJ2-1; no clear D gene. Trimming cost V 3 bases and J 3 bases, with 12 bases left between them. Germline lookup yields CDR1 DFQATT and CDR2 SNEGSKA (reference sequence). This CDR3 comprises 14 residues.

The genes are TRBV5-6 and TRBJ1-5; 7 positions match TRBD1. The CDR3 runs to 14 residues. V lost 2 bases, J lost 7 bases, and 6 bases stayed unmatched. Germline CDR1 and CDR2: SGHDT and YYEEEE. CDR3 DNA: TGTGCCAGCAGCTTCACAGGGGTAGGGCAGCCCCAGCATTTT. This encodes CASSFTGVGQPQHF.

The gene calls are TRBV9 and TRBJ2-5, with D unresolved. The CDR3 is made up of 13 amino acids. V lost 4 bases, J lost 5 bases, and 12 bases lay in between. The germline V gene encodes CDR1 SGDLS and CDR2 YYNGEE. The CDR3 here is CASSPRYGETQYF. The CDR3 nucleotides are TGTGCCAGCAGCCCCCGTTATGGCGAGACCCAGTACTTC.

V usage is TRBV6-5 and J usage is TRBJ2-7, with D possibly being TRBD2 (6 bases). This CDR3 contains 15 residues. CDR1 and CDR2 from the germline V gene are MNHEY and SVGAGI. Trimming removed 0 bases from V and 2 bases from J, with 11 bases in between. The CDR3 protein is CASSYSRGGAYEQYF. CDR3 DNA sequence: TGTGCCAGCAGTTACTCCCGGGGAGGAGCCTACGAGCAGTACTTC.

The chain couples TRBV5-1 to TRBJ2-7; D is undetermined. Trimming cost V 0 bases and J 5 bases, with 15 bases left between them. The CDR3 covers 15 residues. The germline CDR1 and CDR2 sequences are SGHRS and YFSETQ. The DNA of the CDR3 is TGCGCCAGCAGCTTGGATTGGGCCCGGGTGGACGAGCAGTACTTC. Its translation: CASSLDWARVDEQYF.

The chain uses TRBV4-2 and TRBJ1-1, with a tentative D call TRBD1 (6 bases). Per germline, CDR1 LGHNA and CDR2 YNFKEQ. Trimming stripped 4 bases from V and 1 base from J, with 13 bases between. The CDR3 totals 15 residues. The CDR3 loop reads CASSPTGQSNTEAFF. The CDR3 DNA follows: TGTGCCAGCAGCCCCACAGGGCAGTCGAACACTGAAGCTTTCTTT.

The count of this clonotype is one. The J gene is TRBJ2-5, the V gene TRBV4-2; tentative D call: TRBD2 (6 bases). Germline loops: CDR1 LGHNA, CDR2 YNFKEQ. The CDR3 has 16 amino acids. The ends were cut back, 1 base at V and 0 bases at J, with 12 bases in the middle. As DNA, the CDR3 is TGTGCCAGCAGCCAAGCAATAGCGGAGAACCAAGAGACCCAGTACTTC. It translates to CASSQAIAENQETQYF.

The rearrangement links TRBV6-1 to TRBJ2-3; D might be TRBD1 or TRBD2, each matching 5 bases. CDR3 length: 15 residues. Germline V lookup: CDR1 MNHNS, CDR2 SASEGT. The germline V and J ends were trimmed by 4 bases and 5 bases, with 16 bases remaining between them. Here the CDR3 reads CASSAVWGREDTQYF. The CDR3 region has the DNA TGTGCCAGCAGTGCGGTCTGGGGGAGAGAAGATACGCAGTATTTT.

This chain uses TRBV20-1 with TRBJ1-1; D unresolved. Germline V gives CDR1 DFQATT, CDR2 SNEGSKA (reference sequence). The V gene lost 0 bases and the J gene lost 5 bases, with 19 bases spanning the gap. The CDR3 has 16 residues. The CDR3 protein is CSARDPHGRERTEAFF. The CDR3 region has the DNA TGCAGTGCTAGAGATCCGCATGGACGGGAGAGGACTGAAGCTTTCTTT.

V usage is TRBV20-1 and J usage is TRBJ1-5; D might be TRBD1 (5 bases). The length of the CDR3 is 16 residues. Germline CDR1 and CDR2: DFQATT and SNEGSKA (reference sequence). The V gene lost 1 base and the J gene lost 3 bases, with 16 bases spanning the gap. The CDR3 is CSARAEGTGDNQPQHF. CDR3 coding DNA: TGCAGTGCTAGAGCCGAGGGGACGGGAGACAATCAGCCCCAGCATTTT.